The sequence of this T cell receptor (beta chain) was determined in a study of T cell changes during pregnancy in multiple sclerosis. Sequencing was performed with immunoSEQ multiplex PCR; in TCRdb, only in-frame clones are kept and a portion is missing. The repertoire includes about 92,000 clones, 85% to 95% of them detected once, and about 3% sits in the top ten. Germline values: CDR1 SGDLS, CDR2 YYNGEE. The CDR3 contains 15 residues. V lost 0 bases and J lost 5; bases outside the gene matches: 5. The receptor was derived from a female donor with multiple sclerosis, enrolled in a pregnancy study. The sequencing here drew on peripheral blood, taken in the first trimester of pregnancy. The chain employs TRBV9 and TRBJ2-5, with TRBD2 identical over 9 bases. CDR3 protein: CASSVGAGGLETQYF. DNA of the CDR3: TGTGCCAGCAGCGTAGGAGCGGGAGGATTGGAGACCCAGTACTTC.